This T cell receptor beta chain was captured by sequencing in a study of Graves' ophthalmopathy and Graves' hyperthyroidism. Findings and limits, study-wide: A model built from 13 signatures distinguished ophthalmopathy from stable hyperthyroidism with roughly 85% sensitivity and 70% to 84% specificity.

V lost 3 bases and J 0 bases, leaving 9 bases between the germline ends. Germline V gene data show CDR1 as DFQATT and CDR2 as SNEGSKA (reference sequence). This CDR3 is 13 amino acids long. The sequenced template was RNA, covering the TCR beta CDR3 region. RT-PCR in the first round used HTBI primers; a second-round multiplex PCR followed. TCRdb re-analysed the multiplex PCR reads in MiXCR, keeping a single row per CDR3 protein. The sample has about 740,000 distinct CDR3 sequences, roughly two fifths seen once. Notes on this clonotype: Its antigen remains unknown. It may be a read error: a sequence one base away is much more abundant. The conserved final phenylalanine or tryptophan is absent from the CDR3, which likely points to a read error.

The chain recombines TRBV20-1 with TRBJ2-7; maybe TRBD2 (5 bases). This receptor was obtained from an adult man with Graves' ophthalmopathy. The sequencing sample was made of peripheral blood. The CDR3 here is CSASGMGSYEQYL. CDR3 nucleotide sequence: TGCAGTGCTAGCGGGATGGGCTCCTACGAGCAGTACCTC.